These 19 T cell receptor beta chains originate from one sample sequenced in a study of blood T cell repertoires in COVID-19. Produced via immunoSEQ multiplex PCR; TCRdb's table is partial and in-frame only. The sample has 170,000 or so clones, nearly 80% seen once. Sequencing was performed on peripheral blood. The receptor set was obtained from a woman in her seventies with acute or convalescent COVID-19.

Ten or more counts support this clone. The chain uses TRBV5-1 and TRBJ2-4; TRBD1 aligns across 7 bases. Germline V gene sequence: CDR1 SGHRS, CDR2 YFSETQ. The V segment lost 0 bases and the J segment 0 bases; nucleotides outside the gene matches: 9. CDR3 length: 18 residues. CDR3 amino acids: CASSLGQGASLAKNIQYF. In nucleotides, the CDR3 is TGCGCCAGCAGCTTGGGACAGGGAGCATCTCTAGCCAAAAACATTCAGTACTTC.

This sequence joins TRBV19 and TRBJ2-5; D is possibly TRBD2 (7 bases). Trimming pared 6 bases from V and 1 base from J, leaving 18 bases between. The CDR3 runs to 16 residues. Germline V gene lookup returns CDR1 LNHDA and CDR2 SQIVND (reference sequence). The CDR3 loop reads CASSLIQGRGQETQYF. DNA for the CDR3: TGTGCCAGTAGCCTGATTCAGGGGAGGGGCCAAGAGACCCAGTACTTC.

The CDR3 nucleotides read TGTGCCTGGAGCGGTAATACAGGGGTGGGGGAGACCCAGTACTTC. It specifies CAWSGNTGVGETQYF. The genes are TRBV30 and TRBJ2-5; TRBD1 matches 7 bases. This CDR3 is built from 15 residues. With 3 bases clipped from V and 5 bases from J, the junction kept 12 bases outside the gene matches. Germline CDR1 and CDR2: GTSNPN and SVGIG (reference sequence).

The genes are TRBV5-5 and TRBJ2-7, with D unclear. This CDR3 is 14 amino acids long. The germline gives CDR1 SGHKS, CDR2 YYEKEE (reference sequence). V was clipped by 7 bases and J by 0 bases, with 14 bases between them. The CDR3 reads CASGRGPDSYEQYF. The CDR3 DNA follows: TGTGCCAGCGGTCGAGGCCCCGACTCCTACGAGCAGTACTTC.

CDR3 coding DNA: TGTGCCTGGCAGGATACAGGGTATCCCTACAATGAGCAGTTCTTC. This sequence encodes CAWQDTGYPYNEQFF. This chain connects TRBV30 to TRBJ2-1; TRBD1 is a possible D gene (6 bases). The CDR3 spans 15 residues. Germline V gene data show CDR1 as GTSNPN and CDR2 as SVGIG (reference sequence). V was pared by 5 bases and J by 2 bases, with 16 bases between.

V gene TRBV6-5 combines with J gene TRBJ1-2; TRBD1 might be the D (5 bases). The CDR3 sequence is 13 residues long. Germline values: CDR1 MNHEY, CDR2 SVGAGI. V lost 6 bases and J 0 bases, leaving 8 bases between the germline ends. CDR3 DNA: TGTGCCAGCAGCGGGGGATCTAACTATGGCTACACCTTC. Protein product: CASSGGSNYGYTF.

The chain couples TRBV7-3 to TRBJ2-7, with 8 bases that match TRBD2. The CDR3 has 18 residues. V dropped 5 bases and J dropped 0; count of bases not matched to a gene: 15. Looked up from germline, CDR1 is SGHTA and CDR2 is FQGTGA. CDR3 nucleotide sequence: TGTGCCAGCAGCCCAAACGGAGGGGCGGGGGGAGTCTCCTACGAGCAGTACTTC. Translation: CASSPNGGAGGVSYEQYF.

The V and J genes are TRBV2 and TRBJ2-7; the match to TRBD2 covers 7 bases. Germline V gene data show CDR1 as SNHLY and CDR2 as FYNNEI. The J segment lost 3 bases and the V segment lost 6 bases, leaving 11 bases of the junction unmatched. CDR3 size: 15 residues. The CDR3 region is CASRRSSGGSYEQYF. The CDR3 bases are TGTGCCAGCAGACGATCTAGCGGAGGAAGCTACGAGCAGTACTTC.

The chain combines TRBV6-5 with TRBJ2-7, with D possibly being TRBD1 (6 bases). This CDR3 comprises 15 residues. The germline gives CDR1 MNHEY, CDR2 SVGAGI. V was shortened by 7 bases and J by 4 bases, with 20 bases between the two germline ends. CDR3 DNA: TGTGCCAGCACTACCAGACAGGAGCCTCTTTACGAGCAGTACTTC. This translates into CASTTRQEPLYEQYF.

The chain combines TRBV6-5 with TRBJ2-2, with 8 bases lining up with TRBD1. Germline V gene sequence: CDR1 MNHEY, CDR2 SVGAGI. V was pared by 10 bases and J by 1 base, with 5 bases of the junction left unmatched. This CDR3 has 14 amino acids. CDR3 in amino acids: CATKTGVNTGELFF. As DNA, the CDR3 is TGTGCCACCAAGACAGGGGTGAACACCGGGGAGCTGTTTTTT.

The rearrangement uses TRBV30 and TRBJ2-1; 7 bases are a match to TRBD1. Losses at the gene ends were 1 base for V and 8 bases for J; bases not matched to a gene: 5. The CDR3 contains 13 residues. The germline V gene encodes CDR1 GTSNPN and CDR2 SVGIG (reference sequence). CDR3 bases: TGTGCCTGGAGTGGAAACCAGGGGGATGAGCAGTTCTTC. As protein: CAWSGNQGDEQFF.

A note on this clone: Because the CDR3's place on the DNA is in doubt, the DNA is left out and the CDR3 is given as listed by TCRdb. The chain combines TRBV2 with TRBJ1-1; the D call of TRBD1 is as the table states it, not checked on the DNA. Both ends counted, the CDR3 spans 12 residues. Germline CDR1 SNHLY, CDR2 FYNNEI. CDR3 loop: CASSFGQGALFF.

Comments on this clone: Other DNA sequences in the sample encode the same CDR3. The V gene is TRBV5-1, the J gene TRBJ1-1, with 9 bases matching TRBD1. The ends lost 4 bases at V and 5 bases at J; junction bases unmatched: 6. Germline CDR1 reads SGHRS; CDR2 reads YFSETQ. The CDR3 loop spans 14 amino acids. The CDR3 DNA reads TGCGCCAGCAGCGGGGGACAGGGAGGGACTGAAGCTTTCTTT. It translates to CASSGGQGGTEAFF.

This clone has a handful of counts. The chain couples TRBV5-1 to TRBJ2-7; D is perhaps TRBD1 (5 bases). Germline-derived CDR1 and CDR2 are SGHRS and YFSETQ. Trimming stripped 9 bases from V and 2 bases from J, with 15 bases between. The CDR3 runs 13 residues. CDR3 residues: CATRQGVAYEQYF. Here the CDR3 DNA reads TGCGCCACCAGGCAGGGTGTTGCCTACGAGCAGTACTTC.

This rearrangement joins TRBV13 to TRBJ1-6; D is ambiguous. The CDR3 runs to 16 residues. Trimming took 2 bases from V and 10 from J, leaving 18 bases between them. CDR1 and CDR2 from the germline V gene are PRHDT and FYEKMQ (reference sequence). The CDR3 DNA follows: TGTGCCAGCAGCTTATTTCTCGGGGAGGGAGGATCACCCCTCCACTTT. Translation gives CASSLFLGEGGSPLHF.

This chain links TRBV28 with TRBJ1-4; no firm D call. CDR3 length equals 14 residues. V lost 3 bases, J lost 6 bases, and 11 bases lay in between. Germline V gives CDR1 MDHEN, CDR2 SYDVKM. CDR3 amino acids: CASSFRGGYEKLFF. CDR3 sequence (DNA): TGTGCCAGCAGTTTCCGCGGCGGGTATGAAAAACTGTTTTTT.

This clone was detected once. The rearrangement links TRBV2 to TRBJ1-1, with D maybe TRBD1 (5 bases). The germline V gene has CDR1 SNHLY and CDR2 FYNNEI. The CDR3 totals 16 residues. Trimming removed 5 bases from V and 0 bases from J, with 16 bases in between. The CDR3 coding sequence is TGTGCCAGCAGTTTGGCGCGGTGGGGGGTGAACACTGAAGCTTTCTTT. The encoded protein is CASSLARWGVNTEAFF.

The rearrangement uses TRBV2 and TRBJ2-3; 7 nucleotides agree with TRBD2. Per germline, CDR1 SNHLY and CDR2 FYNNEI. J was trimmed by 0 bases and V by 3 bases; bases with no gene match: 6. This CDR3 contains 16 residues. The CDR3 loop is CASSEPSGTSTDTQYF. CDR3 coding DNA: TGTGCCAGCAGTGAGCCTAGCGGAACTAGCACAGATACGCAGTATTTT.

The chain employs TRBV10-2 and TRBJ2-2; 10 nucleotides align to TRBD2. CDR1 WSHSY and CDR2 SAAADI come from the germline V gene. With V trimmed by 6 bases and J by 1 base, 5 bases remained unmatched. The CDR3 runs 16 residues. CDR3 DNA: TGCGCCAGCAGCCGGATAGCGGGAGGGAACACCGGGGAGCTGTTTTTT. This encodes CASSRIAGGNTGELFF.